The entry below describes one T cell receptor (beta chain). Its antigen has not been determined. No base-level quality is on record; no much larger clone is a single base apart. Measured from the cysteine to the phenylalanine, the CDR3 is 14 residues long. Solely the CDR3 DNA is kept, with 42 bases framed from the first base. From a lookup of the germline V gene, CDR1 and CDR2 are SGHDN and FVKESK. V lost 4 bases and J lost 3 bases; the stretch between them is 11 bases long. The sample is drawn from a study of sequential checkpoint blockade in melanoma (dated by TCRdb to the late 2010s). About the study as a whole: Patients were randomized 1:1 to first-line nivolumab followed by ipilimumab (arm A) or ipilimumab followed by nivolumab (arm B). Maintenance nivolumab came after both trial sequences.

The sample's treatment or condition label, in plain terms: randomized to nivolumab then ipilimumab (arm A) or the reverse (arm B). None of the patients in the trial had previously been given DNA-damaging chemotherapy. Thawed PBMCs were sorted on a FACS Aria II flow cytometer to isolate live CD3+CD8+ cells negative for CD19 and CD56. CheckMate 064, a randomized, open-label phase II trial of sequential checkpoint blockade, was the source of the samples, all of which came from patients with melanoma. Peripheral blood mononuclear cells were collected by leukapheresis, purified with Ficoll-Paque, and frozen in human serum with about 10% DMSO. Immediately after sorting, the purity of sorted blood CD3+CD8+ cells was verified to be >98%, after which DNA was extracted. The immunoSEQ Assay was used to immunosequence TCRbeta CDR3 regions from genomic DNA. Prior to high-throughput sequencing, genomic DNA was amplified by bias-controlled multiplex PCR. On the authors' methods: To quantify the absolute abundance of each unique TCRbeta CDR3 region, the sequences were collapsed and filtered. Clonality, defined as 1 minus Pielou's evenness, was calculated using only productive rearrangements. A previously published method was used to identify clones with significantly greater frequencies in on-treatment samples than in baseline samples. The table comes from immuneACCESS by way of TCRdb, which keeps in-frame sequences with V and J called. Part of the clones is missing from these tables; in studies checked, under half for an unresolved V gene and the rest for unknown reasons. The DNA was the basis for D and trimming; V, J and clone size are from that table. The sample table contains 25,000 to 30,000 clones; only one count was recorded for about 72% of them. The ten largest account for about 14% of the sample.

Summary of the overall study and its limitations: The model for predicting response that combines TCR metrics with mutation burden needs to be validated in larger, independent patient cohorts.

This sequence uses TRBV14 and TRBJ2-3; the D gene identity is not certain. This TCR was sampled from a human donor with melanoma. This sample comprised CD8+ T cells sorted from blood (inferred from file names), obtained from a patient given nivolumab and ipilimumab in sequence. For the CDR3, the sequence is CASSREAFTDTQYF. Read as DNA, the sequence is TGTGCCAGCAGCCGCGAAGCATTTACAGATACGCAGTATTTT. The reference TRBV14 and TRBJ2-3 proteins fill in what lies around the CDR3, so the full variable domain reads EAGVTQFPSHSVIEKGQTVTLRCDPISGHDNLYWYRRVMGKEIKFLLHFVKESKQDESGMPNNRFLAERTGGTYSTLKVQPAELEDSGVYFCASSREAFTDTQYFGPGTRLTVL.